The 15 T cell receptor beta chains in this list originate from one sample, sequenced in a study of T-cell reconstitution after alpha-beta-depleted transplantation in children. During its preparation, the TCRbeta library received unique molecular identifiers. In TCRdb, the PCR reads were re-called with MiXCR into one record per CDR3 protein. The table shows around 300,000 distinct CDR3 sequences, with around a tenth occurring only once. Sequencing used PBMCs, obtained before TCRalphabeta/CD19-depleted stem cell transplant. The receptors stem from a boy under two years old with acute myeloid leukemia, due to receive a stem cell transplant.

This clonotype was counted at least ten times. V usage is TRBV6-5 and J usage is TRBJ2-1; D call uncertain. CDR1 is MNHEY and CDR2 is SVGAGI in the germline V gene. The CDR3 covers 13 residues. Trimming removed 0 bases from V and 6 bases from J, with 6 bases in between. CDR3 sequence reads: CASSYSPSNEQFF. The CDR3 DNA sequence: TGTGCCAGCAGTTACTCGCCTAGCAATGAGCAGTTCTTC.

Comment on this clonotype: An end of the junction differs from the germline gene, which may be a read error. The genes are TRBV19 and TRBJ1-5; D unclear. The V gene's germline CDR1 is LNHDA and CDR2 SQIVND (reference sequence). The CDR3 is made up of 14 amino acids. The CDR3 DNA is TGTGCCAGTAGTAGCTCCTCTAGCAATAAGCCCCAGCATTTT. Translating gives CASSSSSSNKPQHF.

A remark on this clonotype: At one end the junction does not follow the germline gene, possibly because of a read error. The chain is built from TRBV7-7 and TRBJ2-7; 8 nucleotides align to TRBD1. Germline CDR1 is SSHAT and CDR2 is FNYEAQ (reference sequence). The CDR3 length is 13 residues. CDR3 sequence (DNA): TGTGCTAGCAGCCAGGGGGCAGGGGACGAGCAGTACTTC. Encoded protein: CASSQGAGDEQYF. Full variable domain (remainder filled in from reference TRBV7-7 and TRBJ2-7): GAGVSQSPRYKVTKRGQDVTLRCDPISSHATLYWYQQALGQGPEFLTYFNYEAQPDKSGLPSDRFSAERPEGSISTLTIQRTEQRDSAMYRCASSQGAGDEQYFGPGTRLTVT.

CDR3 nucleotide sequence: TGTGCCAGCAGTTCCCTAGGGAGGGTTCAGTACTTC. It codes for CASSSLGRVQYF. The J gene is TRBJ2-7, the V gene TRBV28; TRBD2 matches 7 bases. With V trimmed by 4 bases and J by 10 bases, 7 bases remained unmatched. The CDR3 length is 12 residues. Per the germline V gene, CDR1 is MDHEN and CDR2 is SYDVKM.

With regard to this clonotype: A much more abundant neighbour one base away suggests this may be a read error. CDR3 sequence reads: CASSSDGQETQCF. The CDR3 coding sequence is TGTGCCAGCAGCTCGGACGGGCAAGAGACCCAGTGCTTC. J is TRBJ2-5 and V is TRBV7-6; D not certain. CDR1 is SGHVS and CDR2 is FNYEAQ in the germline V gene. This CDR3 contains 13 residues. The entire variable domain, with the rest obtained from reference TRBV7-6 and TRBJ2-5, is as follows: GAGVSQSPRYKVTKRGQDVALRCDPISGHVSLYWYRQALGQGPEFLTYFNYEAQQDKSGLPNDRFSAERPEGSISTLTIQRTEQRDSAMYRCASSSDGQETQCFGPGTRLLVL.

About this clonotype itself: Sequence at one end of the junction differs from germline and may be a read error. The rearrangement joins TRBV12-3 or TRBV12-4 to TRBJ2-1; D remains ambiguous. The CDR3 length is 17 residues. The CDR3 sequence is CASSLEPDPSSYNDQFF. The DNA for the CDR3 is TGTGCCAGCAGTTTAGAACCGGACCCCAGCTCCTACAATGACCAGTTCTTC.

This clonotype was picked up many times. The chain carries TRBV5-1 and TRBJ2-2; 12 bases map to TRBD2. From germline, CDR1 is SGHRS and CDR2 YFSETQ. V lost 7 bases, J lost 4 bases, and 8 bases stayed unmatched. The CDR3 runs to 16 residues. The CDR3 region is CASGETSGSLTGELFF. CDR3 bases: TGCGCCAGCGGTGAGACTAGCGGGAGCCTCACCGGGGAGCTGTTTTTT.

On this clonotype itself: A single base separates this from a much larger clone, so it may be a read error. The conserved final phenylalanine or tryptophan is absent from the CDR3, which likely points to a read error. V usage is TRBV12-3 or TRBV12-4 and J usage is TRBJ2-7; D perhaps matches TRBD2 (5 bases). Trimming left V 1 base short and J 6 bases short, with 16 bases between. CDR3 length: 15 residues. This chain's CDR3 is CASSLGGGGPGEQYI. CDR3 coding DNA: TGTGCCAGCAGTTTAGGGGGTGGAGGTCCGGGCGAGCAGTACATC.

The CDR3: CASSLVIVSTDTQYF. In nucleotides, the CDR3 is TGTGCCAGCAGCTTAGTGATCGTGAGCACAGATACGCAGTATTTT. The V and J genes are TRBV7-2 and TRBJ2-3; D not certain. Germline V gene sequence: CDR1 SGHTA, CDR2 FQGNSA. The CDR3 has 15 amino acids. Trimming cost V 1 base and J 0 bases, with 8 bases left between them.

This clonotype was seen a handful of times. The chain is built from TRBV11-3 and TRBJ2-1; 9 nucleotides agree with TRBD2. V was clipped by 5 bases and J by 8 bases; unmatched bases: 10. Germline CDR1 SGHNT, CDR2 YENEEA. The CDR3 covers 15 residues. CDR3 loop: CASSRPGLATYEQFF. CDR3 in DNA: TGTGCCAGCAGCCGACCGGGACTAGCAACATATGAGCAGTTCTTC.

This clonotype was observed many times. The chain joins TRBV3-1 to TRBJ2-3; D is possibly TRBD1 (6 bases). Germline V gene lookup returns CDR1 LGHDT and CDR2 YNNKEL (reference sequence). V was shortened by 4 bases and J by 6 bases, with 11 bases between the two germline ends. The CDR3 is made up of 13 amino acids. The CDR3 sequence is CASSRDIWDTQYF. CDR3 nucleotides: TGTGCCAGCAGCCGGGACATCTGGGATACGCAGTATTTT.

The table lists this clonotype with many counts. The CDR3 DNA sequence: TGTGCCAGCAGCACCCCCTACAATGAGCAGTTCTTC. This encodes CASSTPYNEQFF. This chain connects TRBV11-3 to TRBJ2-1; D is uncertain. Germline-derived CDR1 and CDR2 are SGHNT and YENEEA. Trimming removed 5 bases from V and 2 bases from J, with 4 bases in between. The CDR3 has 12 amino acids. The entire variable domain, with the rest obtained from reference TRBV11-3 and TRBJ2-1, is as follows: EAGVVQSPRYKIIEKKQPVAFWCNPISGHNTLYWYLQNLGQGPELLIRYENEEAVDDSQLPKDRFSAERLKGVDSTLKIQPAELGDSAVYLCASSTPYNEQFFGPGTRLTVL.

The CDR3 reads CANERQDGNTIYF. The CDR3 DNA is TGTGCCAATGAAAGACAGGACGGAAACACCATATATTTT. V is TRBV12-3 or TRBV12-4 and J is TRBJ1-3; maybe TRBD1 (6 bases). The CDR3 consists of 13 residues. V gave up 10 bases and J gave up 4 bases, with 14 bases separating them.

This clonotype was recorded many times. This chain connects TRBV29-1 to TRBJ2-4; D gene ambiguous. The CDR3 totals 11 residues. The germline V gene has CDR1 SQVTM and CDR2 ANQGSEA. The ends were cut back, 3 bases at V and 7 bases at J, with 7 bases in the middle. DNA for the CDR3: TGCAGCGTTGATTCGGCGAACATTCAGTACTTC. Translated, it gives CSVDSANIQYF.

Details on this clonotype: A much more abundant neighbour one base away suggests this may be a read error. CDR3 DNA: TGCAGCGTTGGCATTAACACTGAAGCTTTCTTT. Translating it yields CSVGINTEAFF. V gene TRBV29-1 combines with J gene TRBJ1-1; D is uncertain. This CDR3 is built from 11 residues. CDR1 is SQVTM and CDR2 is ANQGSEA in the germline V gene. V gave up 4 bases and J gave up 2 bases, with 5 bases separating them.